The 4 T cell receptor beta chains given below trace back to one sample, sequenced in a study of T cells in localized non-small cell lung cancer (dated by TCRdb to 2020 to 2021). Library preparation employed the immunoSEQ multiplex PCR assay. TCRdb carries this immuneACCESS record with in-frame sequences only. Its versions omit some clonotypes, under half of them owing to an unresolved V gene in the studies checked, with the rest unexplained. The sample table shows 70,000 or so clones, and about 88% are seen once. 1.3% of the sample rests with the top ten. The source was peripheral blood, collected before any cancer treatment. The source is a female donor older than 55 with stage I lung adenocarcinoma.

This chain uses TRBV9 with TRBJ2-3, with no clear D. CDR3 length: 13 amino acids. Trimming stripped 3 bases from V and 0 bases from J, with 5 bases between. Germline V gene sequence: CDR1 SGDLS, CDR2 YYNGEE. This chain's CDR3 is CASSGGSTDTQYF. For the CDR3, the DNA is TGTGCCAGCAGCGGAGGAAGCACAGATACGCAGTATTTT. Filled out from reference TRBV9 and TRBJ2-3, the complete variable domain reads DSGVTQTPKHLITATGQRVTLRCSPRSGDLSVYWYQQSLDQGLQFLIQYYNGEERAKGNILERFSAQQFPDLHSELNLSSLELGDSALYFCASSGGSTDTQYFGPGTRLTVL.

The rearrangement joins TRBV4-1 to TRBJ2-3; TRBD2 aligns across 10 bases. CDR3 size: 17 residues. Germline assignment: CDR1 MGHRA and CDR2 YSYEKL. The V segment lost 0 bases and the J segment 5 bases; nucleotides outside the gene matches: 8. The CDR3 nucleotides read TGCGCCAGCAGCCAAGATAGTAGAGCGGGGGGGCTAGATACGCAGTATTTT. The encoded protein is CASSQDSRAGGLDTQYF.

Remarks on this clone: Mismatch with germline at one junction end may stem from a read error. The sample holds other DNA sequences that translate to the same CDR3. The J gene is TRBJ1-2, the V gene TRBV19; 9 nucleotides align to TRBD1. Germline V gene lookup returns CDR1 LNHDA and CDR2 SQIVND (reference sequence). The CDR3 totals 14 residues. The CDR3 protein is CASIGDRVRDGYTF. In nucleotides, the CDR3 is TGCGCCAGTATAGGGGACAGGGTAAGAGATGGCTACACCTTC.

The chain couples TRBV5-1 to TRBJ1-4; D not certain. The CDR3 spans 15 residues. The ends were cut back, 0 bases at V and 5 bases at J, with 11 bases in the middle. Germline lookup yields CDR1 SGHRS and CDR2 YFSETQ. CDR3 in amino acids: CASSLDGPRNEKLFF. Written as DNA, the CDR3 is TGCGCCAGCAGCTTGGACGGTCCCCGGAATGAAAAACTGTTTTTT.